This TCR beta chain is from a study of CD8 T cells in Susac syndrome. Trimming removed 0 bases from V and 4 bases from J, with 22 bases in between. CDR1 is LGHNA and CDR2 is YSLEER in the germline V gene. This CDR3 is built from 18 residues. Random-hexamer reverse transcription was applied to about 0.45 to 1 ug RNA. Amplification of TCR beta CDR3 was carried out by immunoSEQ multiplex PCR, which covered 54 Vbeta and 13 Jbeta segments. TCRdb fed the immunoSEQ multiplex PCR reads into MiXCR, producing one record per CDR3 protein. This table holds around 270,000 distinct CDR3 sequences, around 85% found once. CD8+ and CD4+ T cells from blood underwent TCR beta sequencing, which was carried out in a high-throughput format. The multiple sclerosis controls, all treatment-naive patients, had relapsing-remitting disease that was stable or active. FACS was used to enrich TEMRA cells, whereas the CD8+ and CD4+ T cells were obtained by negative isolation.

This clonotype was sampled from a human donor with multiple sclerosis. V gene TRBV4-3 combines with J gene TRBJ2-7; unclear D gene. What was sequenced was CD8+ T cells from PBMCs. The CDR3 is CASSQDTRADDLIYEQYF. The CDR3 nucleotides are TGCGCCAGCAGCCAAGATACCCGGGCGGACGACCTGATTTACGAGCAGTACTTC.